This T cell receptor (beta chain) was sequenced in a study of blood T cell repertoires in COVID-19. For the study at large: COVID-19 samples from acute and convalescent phases originated in the United States, Italy and Spain. T cells, B-cell-depleted T cells, or PBMCs provided the cDNA or gDNA that served as material.

For this clone: Distinct nucleotide sequences in the sample also encode this CDR3.

The germline V gene encodes CDR1 GTSNPN and CDR2 SVGIG (reference sequence). This CDR3 has 14 amino acids. Deletions cut 0 bases from V and 4 bases from J, with 9 bases between. As originally analysed: Amplifying reference gene primers gave estimates of nucleated cell counts. The table came from immunoSEQ multiplex PCR; TCRdb's copy has only in-frame clones and leaves some out. V and J calls and clone size are given by that table; D and trimming were obtained from the DNA. The data hold over 250,000 clones, with about 80% observed a single time. The specimen was peripheral blood. The TCR sequence derives from a woman aged 45 to 65 who had recovered from COVID-19. The rearrangement joins TRBV30 to TRBJ1-4, with TRBD1 as a possible D gene (6 bases). The DNA for the CDR3 is TGTGCCTGGAGTGTACGACAGGTTAATGAAAAACTGTTTTTT. Residues: CAWSVRQVNEKLFF.